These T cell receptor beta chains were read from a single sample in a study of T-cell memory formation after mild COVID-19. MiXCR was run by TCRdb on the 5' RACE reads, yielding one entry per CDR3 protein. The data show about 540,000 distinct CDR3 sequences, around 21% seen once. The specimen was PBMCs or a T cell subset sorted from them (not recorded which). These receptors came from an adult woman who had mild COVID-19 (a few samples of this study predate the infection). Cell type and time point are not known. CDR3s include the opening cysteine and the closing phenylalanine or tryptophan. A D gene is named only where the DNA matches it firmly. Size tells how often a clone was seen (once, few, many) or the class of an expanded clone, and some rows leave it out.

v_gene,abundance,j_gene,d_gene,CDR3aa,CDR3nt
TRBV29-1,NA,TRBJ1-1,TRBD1,CSDRDRVNTEAFF,TGCAGCGACCGAGACAGGGTGAACACTGAAGCTTTCTTT
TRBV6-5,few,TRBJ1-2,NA,CASSRAGTNYGYTF,TGTGCCAGCAGTAGAGCAGGAACTAACTATGGCTACACCTTC
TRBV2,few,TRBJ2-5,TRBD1,CASSGDRGRQETQYF,TGTGCCAGCAGCGGGGACAGGGGGCGGCAAGAGACCCAGTACTTC
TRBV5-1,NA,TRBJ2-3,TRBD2,CASSFLAGGSRDTQYF,TGCGCCAGCAGCTTCTTAGCGGGGGGCTCGAGAGATACGCAGTATTTT
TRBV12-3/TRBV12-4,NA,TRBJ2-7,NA,CASSLARGDYEQYF,TGTGCCAGCAGCCTCGCGCGCGGCGATTACGAGCAGTACTTC
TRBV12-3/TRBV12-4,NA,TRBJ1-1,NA,CASSSWTATAFF,TGTGCCAGCAGTTCTTGGACGGCGACAGCTTTCTTT
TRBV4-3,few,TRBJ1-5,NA,CASSQDDYSNQPQHF,TGCGCCAGCAGCCAAGATGATTATAGCAATCAGCCCCAGCATTTT
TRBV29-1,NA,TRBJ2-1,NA,CSVARRGRYNEQFF,TGCAGCGTTGCAAGGCGGGGTCGTTACAATGAGCAGTTCTTC
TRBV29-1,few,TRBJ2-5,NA,CSVQPRGTPGTQYF,TGCAGCGTCCAGCCTCGAGGGACCCCAGGGACCCAGTACTTC
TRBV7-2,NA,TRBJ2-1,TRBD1,CASSIGTASSYNEQFF,TGTGCCAGCAGCATCGGGACAGCGAGCTCCTACAATGAGCAGTTCTTC
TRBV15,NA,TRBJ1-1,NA,CATSLHGGNTEAFF,TGTGCCACCAGCCTCCATGGGGGGAACACTGAAGCTTTCTTT
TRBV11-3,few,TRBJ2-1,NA,CASSLDPRSPEFF,TGTGCCAGCAGCTTAGACCCCCGGTCGCCGGAGTTCTTC
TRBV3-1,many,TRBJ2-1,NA,CASSQPNPAGLYF,TGTGCCAGCAGCCAACCAAACCCGGCGGGACTGTACTTC
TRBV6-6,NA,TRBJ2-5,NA,CASSYSGTAGETQYF,TGTGCCAGCAGTTACTCAGGGACAGCGGGGGAGACCCAGTACTTC
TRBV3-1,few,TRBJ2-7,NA,CASSHGAGDEQYF,TGTGCCAGCAGCCATGGGGCCGGTGACGAGCAGTACTTC
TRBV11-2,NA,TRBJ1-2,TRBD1,CASSPGRGSGYTF,TGTGCCAGCAGCCCAGGCAGGGGGTCTGGCTACACCTTC
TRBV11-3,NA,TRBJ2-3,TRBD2,CASTMRGRATDTQYF,TGTGCCAGCACCATGCGGGGGAGAGCCACAGATACGCAGTATTTT
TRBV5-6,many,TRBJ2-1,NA,CASSLVGDEQFF,TGTGCCAGCAGCTTGGTAGGGGATGAGCAGTTCTTC
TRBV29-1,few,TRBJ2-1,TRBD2,CSARPSGSQFF,TGCAGCGCCAGGCCTAGCGGGAGTCAGTTCTTC
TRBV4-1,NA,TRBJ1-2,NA,CASSQGEGRTFHYHFYGYTF,TGCGCCAGCAGCCAAGGGGAGGGGCGGACGTTTCATTACCACTTCTATGGCTACACCTTC
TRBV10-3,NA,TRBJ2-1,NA,CATSTPGMYGNEQFF,TGTGCCACAAGCACCCCAGGGATGTATGGGAATGAGCAGTTCTTC
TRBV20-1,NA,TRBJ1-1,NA,CSARRGSNTEAFF,TGCAGTGCTAGAAGGGGGTCGAACACTGAAGCTTTCTTT
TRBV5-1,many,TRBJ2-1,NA,CASSPGPANYNEQFF,TGCGCCAGCAGCCCGGGACCGGCCAACTACAATGAGCAGTTCTTC
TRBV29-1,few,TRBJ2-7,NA,CSARDSIYEQYF,TGCAGTGCGCGGGACAGCATCTACGAGCAGTACTTC
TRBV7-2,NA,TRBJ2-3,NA,CASSLILIIRWRSTDTQYF,TGTGCCAGCAGCTTAATCCTAATTATCCGTTGGAGGAGCACAGATACGCAGTATTTT
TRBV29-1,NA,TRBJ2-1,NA,CSVVREPVYNEQFF,TGCAGCGTTGTCAGGGAGCCGGTCTACAATGAGCAGTTCTTC
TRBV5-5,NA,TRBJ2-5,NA,CASSLSQGSETQYF,TGTGCCAGCAGCTTGTCTCAGGGGTCCGAGACCCAGTACTTC
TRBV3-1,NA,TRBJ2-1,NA,CASEGRRNRYNEQFF,TGTGCCAGCGAGGGGCGTCGGAACAGGTACAATGAGCAGTTCTTC
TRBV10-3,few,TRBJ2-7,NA,CAISESLPYEQYF,TGTGCCATCAGTGAGTCCCTCCCCTACGAGCAGTACTTC
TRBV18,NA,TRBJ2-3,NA,CASSPSSAETRQYF,TGTGCCAGCTCACCAAGCAGCGCGGAGACGCGGCAGTATTTT
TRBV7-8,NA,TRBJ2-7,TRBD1,CASSLAEGARLYEQYF,TGTGCCAGCAGCTTAGCAGAGGGGGCGCGGTTGTACGAGCAGTACTTC
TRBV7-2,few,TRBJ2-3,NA,CASSSGVWADTQYF,TGTGCCAGCAGCTCAGGGGTTTGGGCAGATACGCAGTATTTT
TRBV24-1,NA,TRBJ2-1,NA,CATSGLSSYNEQFF,TGTGCCACCTCGGGACTGAGCTCCTACAATGAGCAGTTCTTC